The 29 T cell receptor beta chains below all came from one sample that was sequenced in a study of T cells in Graves' hyperthyroidism and ophthalmopathy. Amplification yielded TCR beta CDR3 regions, with RNA transcripts as the source. HTBI primers were the set used in a first-round RT-PCR of the TCR CDR3. TCRdb itself ran the multiplex PCR reads through MiXCR, one entry per CDR3 protein. The table lists a few hundred thousand distinct CDR3 sequences, around 20% of them singletons, with 35% to 45% in the top ten. The sequencing sample was made of blood. These receptors were taken from a man in his fifties or sixties with Graves' ophthalmopathy.

This clonotype was observed a handful of times. The chain employs TRBV10-3 and TRBJ2-7; D possibly corresponds to TRBD2 (6 bases). V lost 4 bases, J lost 7 bases, and 14 bases lay in between. Looked up from germline, CDR1 is ENHRY and CDR2 is SYGVKD. The CDR3 spans 13 residues. The CDR3 sequence: CAISAQEGGEQYF. DNA of the CDR3: TGTGCCATCAGTGCCCAGGAGGGCGGGGAGCAGTACTTC.

The chain joins TRBV9 to TRBJ2-3; D remains ambiguous. CDR3 size: 14 residues. Germline V gives CDR1 SGDLS, CDR2 YYNGEE. The V and J ends lost 3 bases and 0 bases respectively, with 8 bases between them. The CDR3 is CASSATASTDTQYF. Here the CDR3 DNA reads TGTGCCAGCAGCGCCACGGCGAGCACAGATACGCAGTATTTT.

This clonotype was seen ten or more times. The V and J genes are TRBV9 and TRBJ2-7, with D hard to call. The CDR3 runs to 17 residues. Per germline, CDR1 SGDLS and CDR2 YYNGEE. The V gene lost 0 bases and the J gene lost 0 bases, with 16 bases spanning the gap. CDR3 residues: CASSVGVGQRLSYEQYF. For the CDR3, the DNA is TGTGCCAGCAGCGTAGGGGTTGGGCAACGGCTCTCCTACGAGCAGTACTTC.

This clonotype was detected ten times or more. The chain combines TRBV7-8 with TRBJ1-5; D remains unclear. CDR1 is SGHVS, CDR2 FQNEAQ, per germline. The CDR3 has 13 amino acids. V was clipped by 1 base and J by 4 bases, with 5 bases between them. The CDR3 DNA sequence: TGTGCCAGCAGCTTAGTTGAAAATCAGCCCCAGCATTTT. Its protein is CASSLVENQPQHF.

This clonotype was counted ten times or more. The chain uses TRBV30 and TRBJ2-3, with D perhaps matching TRBD2 (5 bases). Trimming removed 5 bases at V and 2 bases at J, with 11 bases between. The CDR3 totals 13 residues. Germline values: CDR1 GTSNPN, CDR2 SVGIG (reference sequence). The CDR3 nucleotides are TGTGCCTGGGACGGAGGACCCACAGATACGCAGTATTTT. The encoded protein is CAWDGGPTDTQYF.

This clonotype has at least ten counts. The chain couples TRBV20-1 to TRBJ1-4, with D uncertain. The CDR3 totals 14 residues. Per the germline V gene, CDR1 is DFQATT and CDR2 is SNEGSKA (reference sequence). Trimming stripped 6 bases from V and 3 bases from J, with 14 bases between. CDR3 amino acids: CSASDGSPNEKLFF. CDR3 nucleotide sequence: TGCAGTGCCTCCGATGGCAGCCCTAATGAAAAACTGTTTTTT.

This clonotype has a handful of counts. The chain employs TRBV27 and TRBJ2-1; D gene ambiguous. Germline V lookup: CDR1 MNHEY, CDR2 SMNVEV (reference sequence). The CDR3 is 15 residues long. The V end was cut by 4 bases, the J end by 8 bases, with 18 bases between. The CDR3 reads CASSSMVTRTDEQFF. The CDR3 region has the DNA TGTGCCAGCAGTTCCATGGTCACCCGAACCGATGAGCAGTTCTTC.

There are a few counts of this clonotype. CDR3 amino acids: CASMGLAAASSYNEQFF. The CDR3, as DNA: TGTGCCAGCATGGGACTAGCGGCCGCGAGCTCCTACAATGAGCAGTTCTTC. J is TRBJ2-1 and V is TRBV19; 11 bases fit TRBD2. J lost 0 bases, V lost 9 bases, and 10 bases had no gene match. CDR1 is LNHDA and CDR2 is SQIVND in the germline V gene (reference sequence). CDR3 length: 17 residues.

This clonotype came up a few times. The chain uses TRBV6-1 and TRBJ1-5; perhaps TRBD1 as D (6 bases). CDR1 and CDR2 from the germline V gene are MNHNS and SASEGT. The V end lost 0 bases, the J end lost 2 bases, and 29 bases lay between the germline ends. The CDR3 sequence is 22 residues long. CDR3 in amino acids: CASSEALGFWGVGGEGNQPQHF. CDR3 in DNA: TGTGCCAGCAGTGAAGCACTCGGGTTCTGGGGGGTAGGGGGAGAGGGCAATCAGCCCCAGCATTTT.

This clonotype was detected ten times or more. J is TRBJ2-7 and V is TRBV11-2; the D is unclear. The CDR3 extends over 18 amino acids. CDR1 is SGHAT, CDR2 FQNNGV, per germline. V was clipped by 7 bases and J by 0 bases, with 25 bases between them. The CDR3: CASTHISFWVTLSYEQYF. The DNA for the CDR3 is TGTGCCAGCACCCATATTAGCTTTTGGGTTACCCTCTCCTACGAGCAGTACTTC.

In DNA, the CDR3 is TGCAGCGTTAGGACAGGTACCTCCGAGCAGTACTTC. It is translated as CSVRTGTSEQYF. This chain connects TRBV29-1 to TRBJ2-7; 7 nucleotides align to TRBD1. CDR3 size: 12 residues. Trimming took 5 bases from V and 6 from J; bases not matched to a gene: 7. The germline V gene has CDR1 SQVTM and CDR2 ANQGSEA.

Turning to this clonotype: Germline and junction disagree at one end, which may indicate a read error. The V and J genes are TRBV5-4 and TRBJ2-7; 8 bases are a match to TRBD1. CDR1 and CDR2 from the germline V gene are SGHNT and YYREEE (reference sequence). This CDR3 has 17 amino acids. CDR3 coding DNA: TGTGCCCGCAGCTTGGTCGGACAGGGTAGGGACTCCTACGAGCAGTACTTC. Its translation is CARSLVGQGRDSYEQYF.

At least ten counts were recorded for this clonotype. Its ends do not fully match the called genes, so a read error is possible. The CDR3 region is CGQGANYGYTF. CDR3 DNA: TGCGGACAGGGGGCTAACTATGGCTACACCTTC. The chain combines TRBV30 with TRBJ1-2; the match to TRBD1 covers 10 bases. The germline CDR1 and CDR2 sequences are GTSNPN and SVGIG (reference sequence). The CDR3 is made up of 11 amino acids.

This clonotype has at least ten counts. This sequence joins TRBV2 and TRBJ2-1; 11 bases are shared with TRBD2. From germline, CDR1 is SNHLY and CDR2 FYNNEI. V dropped 6 bases and J dropped 6; count of bases not matched to a gene: 13. CDR3 length: 17 amino acids. CDR3 amino acids: CASRRLAGSLLSNEQFF. CDR3 nucleotide sequence: TGTGCCAGCAGGAGACTAGCGGGATCCCTCTTAAGCAATGAGCAGTTCTTC.

This chain links TRBV9 with TRBJ2-1; 7 nucleotides align to TRBD2. The CDR3 extends over 16 amino acids. With V trimmed by 0 bases and J by 1 base, 4 bases remained unmatched. Germline V gene sequence: CDR1 SGDLS, CDR2 YYNGEE. The CDR3 protein is CASSVDLAVSYNEQFF. The CDR3 DNA follows: TGTGCCAGCAGCGTAGACCTAGCGGTTTCCTACAATGAGCAGTTCTTC.

The table lists this clonotype with many counts. The rearrangement links TRBV20-1 to TRBJ1-1, with D uncertain. V dropped 2 bases and J dropped 0 bases, with 13 bases sitting between them. Germline assignment: CDR1 DFQATT and CDR2 SNEGSKA (reference sequence). The CDR3 sequence is 15 residues long. The CDR3 is CSARSLQSVNTEAFF. The CDR3 nucleotides are TGCAGTGCTAGATCCCTCCAATCGGTGAACACTGAAGCTTTCTTT.

This clonotype has at least ten counts. The chain recombines TRBV11-2 with TRBJ1-1; D is perhaps TRBD1 (5 bases). Germline-derived CDR1 and CDR2 are SGHAT and FQNNGV. V lost 5 bases and J 6 bases, leaving 16 bases between the germline ends. CDR3 size: 14 residues. The chain's CDR3 is CASSIFGGSAEAFF. In nucleotides, the CDR3 is TGTGCCAGCAGCATCTTCGGGGGTAGCGCTGAAGCTTTCTTT.

The chain carries TRBV6-2 or TRBV6-3 and TRBJ1-2, with D unresolved. Trimming stripped 0 bases from V and 3 bases from J, with 5 bases between. Germline CDR1 MNHEY, CDR2 SVGEGT. CDR3 length: 13 residues. This CDR3 is CASSYSKDYGYTF. The CDR3 nucleotides are TGTGCCAGCAGTTACTCCAAGGACTATGGCTACACCTTC.

V is TRBV5-1 and J is TRBJ2-1; D is undetermined. CDR1 is SGHRS, CDR2 YFSETQ, per germline. The CDR3 spans 14 residues. Trimming left V 0 bases short and J 5 bases short, with 9 bases between. DNA for the CDR3: TGCGCCAGCAGCTTGGAGAGTCGAGACAATGAGCAGTTCTTC. It translates to CASSLESRDNEQFF.

This chain links TRBV20-1 with TRBJ2-7; 8 nucleotides agree with TRBD1. Per germline, CDR1 DFQATT and CDR2 SNEGSKA (reference sequence). V was clipped by 0 bases and J by 1 base; unmatched bases: 5. This CDR3 is built from 15 residues. CDR3 DNA sequence: TGCAGTGCTAGAGATATGGGACAGGCTTCCTACGAGCAGTACTTC. It specifies CSARDMGQASYEQYF.

This chain joins TRBV5-1 and TRBJ2-3, with D hard to call. The germline gives CDR1 SGHRS, CDR2 YFSETQ. The CDR3 covers 14 residues. Trimming removed 0 bases at V and 3 bases at J, with 8 bases between. The CDR3 reads CASSLGNPTDTQYF. The CDR3 region has the DNA TGCGCCAGCAGCTTGGGGAACCCGACAGATACGCAGTATTTT.

This clonotype appeared many times. This chain links TRBV2 with TRBJ2-7, with D unresolved. The germline gives CDR1 SNHLY, CDR2 FYNNEI. The CDR3 extends over 11 amino acids. Trimming stripped 8 bases from V and 2 bases from J, with 7 bases between. CDR3 in DNA: TGTGCCAGCGGGTTCGCCTACGAGCAGTACTTC. Translating it yields CASGFAYEQYF.

This clonotype was seen a few times. The rearrangement joins TRBV6-6 to TRBJ2-1, with TRBD2 matching over 8 bases. CDR1 and CDR2 from the germline V gene are MNHNY and SVGAGI (reference sequence). After removal of 2 bases from V and 7 bases from J, the junction contained 7 bases not matched to a gene. This CDR3 is built from 15 residues. The CDR3 DNA is TGTGCCAGCAGTTACGGCAGCGGGAGCCGGAATGAGCAGTTCTTC. This translates into CASSYGSGSRNEQFF.

This clonotype was detected only a few times. This chain uses TRBV20-1 with TRBJ1-1; D perhaps matches TRBD1 (6 bases). Trimming took off 1 base at V and 5 bases at J, with 14 bases between the two ends. CDR3 length: 14 residues. Germline V gene sequence: CDR1 DFQATT, CDR2 SNEGSKA (reference sequence). CDR3 loop: CSARGGRLETEAFF. CDR3 nucleotide sequence: TGCAGTGCTAGAGGGGGGCGCTTGGAAACTGAAGCTTTCTTT.

This rearrangement joins TRBV7-9 to TRBJ1-3; 8 bases agree with TRBD1. This CDR3 is built from 15 residues. Trimming took 4 bases from V and 4 from J; bases not matched to a gene: 6. Germline CDR1 is SEHNR and CDR2 is FQNEAQ (reference sequence). The CDR3 DNA reads as TGTGCCAGCAGCTCCCCGACAGGGGCGGGAAACACCATATATTTT. Its translation is CASSSPTGAGNTIYF.

This clonotype was picked up many times. The chain combines TRBV28 with TRBJ1-5, with unresolved D. CDR1 MDHEN and CDR2 SYDVKM come from the germline V gene. Trimming took off 6 bases at V and 2 bases at J, with 14 bases between the two ends. CDR3 length: 15 amino acids. The DNA of the CDR3 is TGTGCCAGCAGCCCCCGAGATGCTGGCAATCAGCCCCAGCATTTT. Protein: CASSPRDAGNQPQHF.

This clonotype was counted a few times. At one end the junction does not follow the germline gene, possibly because of a read error. This chain connects TRBV18 to TRBJ2-1; D is ambiguous. The CDR3 extends over 13 amino acids. The V gene's germline CDR1 is KGHSH and CDR2 LQKENI. In nucleotides, the CDR3 is TGTGCCAGCCCACCATATACAACGCATGAGCAGTTCTTC. Translating gives CASPPYTTHEQFF.

This clonotype was seen ten or more times. This sequence joins TRBV2 and TRBJ2-3; 9 bases fit TRBD2. The CDR3 extends over 17 amino acids. The germline CDR1 and CDR2 sequences are SNHLY and FYNNEI. J lost 0 bases, V lost 3 bases, and 7 bases had no gene match. The CDR3 DNA reads as TGTGCCAGCAGTGACCTAATTCTAGCGGGAAGCACAGATACGCAGTATTTT. This gives the protein CASSDLILAGSTDTQYF. The entire variable domain, with the rest obtained from reference TRBV2 and TRBJ2-3, is as follows: EPEVTQTPSHQVTQMGQEVILRCVPISNHLYFYWYRQILGQKVEFLVSFYNNEISEKSEIFDDQFSVERPDGSNFTLKIRSTKLEDSAMYFCASSDLILAGSTDTQYFGPGTRLTVL.

This clonotype was counted a few times. The rearrangement links TRBV5-6 to TRBJ1-1, with D possibly matching TRBD1 (5 bases). The germline V and J ends were trimmed by 2 bases and 0 bases, with 14 bases remaining between them. The germline CDR1 and CDR2 sequences are SGHDT and YYEEEE. CDR3 size: 16 residues. In nucleotides, the CDR3 is TGTGCCAGCAGCTTCGGGACGGATCCCATGAACACTGAAGCTTTCTTT. Its protein is CASSFGTDPMNTEAFF.